This TCR beta chain was sequenced in a study of shared clonotypes between healthy human individuals. For the study at large: Donors were two women and a few men aged 18 to 49.

Sequencing used immunoSEQ multiplex PCR; TCRdb keeps in-frame clones, though not all of them. The sample carries more than 2 million clones, approximately 94% recorded once. V gave up 4 bases and J gave up 4 bases; unmatched junction bases: 7. CDR1 is LNHNV, CDR2 YYDKDF, per germline (reference sequence). The CDR3 is 14 residues long. Recent vaccinations or acute infections were absent in the healthy HIV-negative adult donors. V and J are TRBV15 and TRBJ2-7, with 7 nucleotides matching TRBD1. The receptor was derived from a man between 18 and 29 years old in good health. The sequencing input was naive CD4+ T cells sorted from blood. The subset is: CD45RA+ positively selected. DNA for the CDR3: TGTGCCACCAGCAAGGGGGCGGACGATTACGAGCAGTACTTC. Its translation: CATSKGADDYEQYF.